These 23 T cell receptor beta chains share one sample of origin, sequenced in a study of shared T cell receptors in the human thymus. Sequencing was performed with immunoSEQ multiplex PCR; in TCRdb, only in-frame clones are kept and a portion is missing. The sample comprises 700,000 or so clones, 70% to 90% of which are singletons, and roughly 0.01% rests with the top ten. The same sample was also studied in work on human thymus T cells.

Sequencing input: thymocytes. All receptors derive from a girl under three years old with a congenital heart defect.

The chain recombines TRBV15 with TRBJ2-3; maybe TRBD2 (6 bases). Trimming stripped 1 base from V and 1 base from J, with 18 bases between. Germline CDR1 is LNHNV and CDR2 is YYDKDF (reference sequence). The CDR3 length is 18 residues. The CDR3 bases are TGTGCCACCAGCAGAGGTCGGGGTTTGCGGGGCGGCACAGATACGCAGTATTTT. Its translation is CATSRGRGLRGGTDTQYF.

This clone has only one observation. One end of the junction is discordant with germline, which a read error may explain. V and J are TRBV7-7 and TRBJ2-5; 9 bases align to TRBD2. The germline CDR1 and CDR2 sequences are SSHAT and FNYEAQ (reference sequence). The CDR3 has 14 amino acids. This CDR3 is CASSSPTSGETQYF. The DNA for the CDR3 is TGTGCTAGCAGCTCCCCGACTAGCGGAGAGACCCAGTACTTC. The full variable domain, completed using reference TRBV7-7 and TRBJ2-5, is GAGVSQSPRYKVTKRGQDVTLRCDPISSHATLYWYQQALGQGPEFLTYFNYEAQPDKSGLPSDRFSAERPEGSISTLTIQRTEQRDSAMYRCASSSPTSGETQYFGPGTRLLVL.

V is TRBV19 and J is TRBJ1-5; a possible D gene is TRBD1 (5 bases). The germline V gene encodes CDR1 LNHDA and CDR2 SQIVND (reference sequence). Trimming left V 3 bases short and J 3 bases short, with 12 bases between. This CDR3 has 15 residues. CDR3 nucleotides: TGTGCCAGTAGTATCGCCGGACAAGTCAATCAGCCCCAGCATTTT. Translation gives CASSIAGQVNQPQHF.

This clone was detected only once. The chain uses TRBV2 and TRBJ1-1; D not certain. The CDR3 runs to 13 residues. From germline, CDR1 is SNHLY and CDR2 FYNNEI. The germline V and J ends were trimmed by 4 bases and 2 bases, with 8 bases remaining between them. In DNA form, the CDR3 reads TGTGCCAGCAGTGGACACTCCAACACTGAAGCTTTCTTT. Translation: CASSGHSNTEAFF.

The rearrangement joins TRBV15 to TRBJ1-5; TRBD1 matches 7 bases. Germline-derived CDR1 and CDR2 are LNHNV and YYDKDF (reference sequence). The CDR3 extends over 17 amino acids. V lost 5 bases to trimming and J lost 0 bases; unmatched junction nucleotides: 10. The CDR3 region has the DNA TGTGCCACCAGCCCTCCGGGACAGAAGGATAGCAATCAGCCCCAGCATTTT. Protein: CATSPPGQKDSNQPQHF. Supplemented by reference TRBV15 and TRBJ1-5, the full variable domain reads DAMVIQNPRYQVTQFGKPVTLSCSQTLNHNVMYWYQQKSSQAPKLLFHYYDKDFNNEADTPDNFQSRRPNTSFCFLDIRSPGLGDTAMYLCATSPPGQKDSNQPQHFGDGTRLSIL.

The chain couples TRBV27 to TRBJ1-1; a weak D match, TRBD1 (6 bases). CDR1 is MNHEY, CDR2 SMNVEV, per germline (reference sequence). This CDR3 comprises 19 residues. V lost 0 bases, J lost 3 bases, and 23 bases lay in between. CDR3 in amino acids: CASSLSGVRMLGAHTEAFF. CDR3 sequence (DNA): TGTGCCAGCAGTTTATCCGGAGTTCGAATGCTGGGGGCCCACACTGAAGCTTTCTTT.

The V call is TRBV5-6, the J call TRBJ2-7; no definite D call. This CDR3 region has 14 residues. CDR1 and CDR2 (germline): SGHDT, YYEEEE. V shed 0 bases and J shed 1 base, with 8 bases lying between them. The CDR3 loop is CASSLGARSYEQYF. As DNA, the CDR3 is TGTGCCAGCAGCTTGGGGGCCAGGTCCTACGAGCAGTACTTC.

The V call is TRBV6-5, the J call TRBJ1-1, with 8 bases identical to TRBD1. The CDR3 has 14 residues. The germline gives CDR1 MNHEY, CDR2 SVGAGI. J was trimmed by 1 base and V by 7 bases; bases with no gene match: 5. The CDR3 bases are TGTGCCAGCACCAACGACAGGGGGAACACTGAAGCTTTCTTT. Translated, it gives CASTNDRGNTEAFF.

The chain combines TRBV29-1 with TRBJ2-1; TRBD1 aligns across 9 bases. The CDR3 loop spans 17 amino acids. V lost 7 bases, J lost 0 bases, and 13 bases stayed unmatched. Germline values: CDR1 SQVTM, CDR2 ANQGSEA. Written as DNA, the CDR3 is TGCAGCGCCGAAGGGGGGACAGGGATGGGCTCCTACAATGAGCAGTTCTTC. This codes for CSAEGGTGMGSYNEQFF.

The CDR3 nucleotides are TGCGCCAGCAGCCAAGATTCCGGGACTAGGCGATCGTACGAGCAGTACTTC. Its translation: CASSQDSGTRRSYEQYF. V and J are TRBV4-3 and TRBJ2-7, with TRBD2 matching 8 bases. Per germline, CDR1 LGHNA and CDR2 YSLEER. This CDR3 spans 17 amino acids. After removal of 0 bases from V and 4 bases from J, the junction contained 11 bases not matched to a gene.

The chain combines TRBV5-4 with TRBJ2-3; D is possibly TRBD2 (5 bases). Between the trimmed V and J ends, which lost 4 bases and 2 bases, there was a span of 8 bases. The CDR3 loop spans 13 amino acids. The V gene's germline CDR1 is SGHNT and CDR2 YYREEE (reference sequence). The CDR3 nucleotides read TGTGCCAGCAGCCCGGACTTCACAGATACGCAGTATTTT. Translated, it gives CASSPDFTDTQYF.

The V gene is TRBV7-8, the J gene TRBJ2-7; 11 nucleotides match TRBD2. There are 18 residues in the CDR3. Germline V lookup: CDR1 SGHVS, CDR2 FQNEAQ. V dropped 3 bases and J dropped 0; count of bases not matched to a gene: 10. This CDR3 is CASSFASGGLGVSYEQYF. In nucleotides, the CDR3 is TGTGCCAGCAGCTTCGCTAGCGGGGGGCTCGGTGTCTCCTACGAGCAGTACTTC.

This clone was observed a single time. This chain connects TRBV5-4 to TRBJ1-2, with TRBD1 matching over 7 bases. The CDR3 runs 15 residues. Germline V CDR1 and CDR2: SGHNT, YYREEE (reference sequence). With V trimmed by 6 bases and J by 3 bases, 11 bases remained unmatched. The CDR3 region is CASITYRGEHYGYTF. The DNA of the CDR3 is TGTGCCAGCATCACTTACAGGGGAGAACACTATGGCTACACCTTC.

Only a few counts were recorded for this clone. The V and J genes are TRBV7-2 and TRBJ1-2, with 7 bases aligning to TRBD1. J gave up 5 bases and V 2 bases, and 5 bases lay outside the gene matches. CDR3 length: 14 residues. CDR1 is SGHTA and CDR2 is FQGNSA in the germline V gene. The CDR3 bases are TGTGCCAGCAGCTTAATGGGCAGGGGGTATGGCTACACCTTC. Translated, it gives CASSLMGRGYGYTF.

This chain connects TRBV6-1 to TRBJ2-1; 9 bases map to TRBD1. The length of the CDR3 is 17 residues. Germline V gene sequence: CDR1 MNHNS, CDR2 SASEGT. J lost 5 bases, V lost 2 bases, and 10 bases had no gene match. CDR3 sequence: CASSEWPGTGKDNEQFF. DNA of the CDR3: TGTGCCAGCAGTGAATGGCCCGGGACAGGGAAAGACAATGAGCAGTTCTTC.

V usage is TRBV6-1 and J usage is TRBJ2-7, with 12 bases that match TRBD2. J lost 3 bases, V lost 4 bases, and 13 bases had no gene match. CDR1 is MNHNS, CDR2 SASEGT, per germline. The CDR3 has 18 residues. CDR3 sequence (DNA): TGTGCCAGCAGTGGTAGGACTAGCGGGGCCCACCGATACTACGAGCAGTACTTC. It is translated as CASSGRTSGAHRYYEQYF.

This clone was seen a handful of times. This chain's CDR3 is CASKVQGTYEQYF. DNA for the CDR3: TGTGCCAGCAAGGTCCAGGGCACCTACGAGCAGTACTTC. The chain employs TRBV6-6 and TRBJ2-7; maybe TRBD1 (5 bases). CDR3 length equals 13 residues. Per the germline V gene, CDR1 is MNHNY and CDR2 is SVGAGI (reference sequence). Trimming removed 7 bases at V and 2 bases at J, with 12 bases between.

The chain couples TRBV7-2 to TRBJ1-1, with D unclear. Germline V lookup: CDR1 SGHTA, CDR2 FQGNSA. This CDR3 is built from 15 residues. The V end was cut by 0 bases, the J end by 1 base, with 9 bases between. CDR3 sequence: CASSLASSENTEAFF. Here the CDR3 DNA reads TGTGCCAGCAGCTTAGCTTCTTCAGAGAACACTGAAGCTTTCTTT.

The rearrangement uses TRBV5-1 and TRBJ1-4, with 8 bases identical to TRBD1. The germline CDR1 and CDR2 sequences are SGHRS and YFSETQ. The CDR3 has 16 residues. J was trimmed by 1 base and V by 5 bases; bases with no gene match: 7. The DNA for the CDR3 is TGCGCCAGCAGTCCAGGCGACAGGGGAACTAATGAAAAACTGTTTTTT. Its protein product is CASSPGDRGTNEKLFF.

V gene TRBV5-1 combines with J gene TRBJ2-3; D is undetermined. Germline values: CDR1 SGHRS, CDR2 YFSETQ. The CDR3 covers 14 residues. V lost 3 bases and J lost 2, with 10 bases in between. The CDR3 protein is CASSSPRYTDTQYF. CDR3 in DNA: TGCGCCAGCAGCTCCCCCCGGTACACAGATACGCAGTATTTT.

The chain has TRBV4-3 and TRBJ1-2, with a possible D match to TRBD1 (5 bases). Germline assignment: CDR1 LGHNA and CDR2 YSLEER. This CDR3 spans 17 amino acids. V was cut by 0 bases and J by 3 bases, with 17 bases left in between. The CDR3 DNA follows: TGCGCCAGCAGCCAAGAGCAAAGGACACCCGAGTACTATGGCTACACCTTC. Amino acid sequence: CASSQEQRTPEYYGYTF.

The chain links TRBV5-1 to TRBJ1-1; D gene uncertain. V was cut by 3 bases and J by 1 base, with 7 bases left in between. Germline CDR1 SGHRS, CDR2 YFSETQ. This CDR3 contains 13 residues. CDR3 sequence reads: CASSSLGNTEAFF. CDR3 DNA: TGCGCCAGCAGCTCGCTAGGGAACACTGAAGCTTTCTTT.

This sequence joins TRBV5-4 and TRBJ2-7; maybe TRBD2 (5 bases). The DNA matches TRBJ2-1 better at its end, which makes the J call doubtful. The CDR3 length is 15 residues. CDR1 is SGHNT, CDR2 YYREEE, per germline (reference sequence). The CDR3 sequence: CASSLGLSSYNEQFF. CDR3 sequence (DNA): TGTGCCAGCAGCTTGGGACTAAGCTCCTACAATGAGCAGTTCTTC.